This passage covers 26 T cell receptor beta chains from one sample sequenced in a study of stem cell transplantation in POMP-related autoinflammatory disease. Profiling relied on immunoSEQ multiplex PCR, and the TCRdb table lists in-frame clones only, not all of them. Of some 69,000 clones listed, under 95% are singletons. This specimen was CD4+ T cells from PBMCs, taken after stem cell transplantation. The receptors originated from a human patient with POMP-related autoinflammation and immune dysregulation (PRAID). Some of the T cells might come from the graft donor.

V gene TRBV11-2 combines with J gene TRBJ2-7; 7 positions match TRBD1. CDR3 length: 16 residues. CDR1 is SGHAT and CDR2 is FQNNGV in the germline V gene. V lost 0 bases, J lost 3 bases, and 8 bases stayed unmatched. As DNA, the CDR3 is TGTGCCAGCAGCTTAGATCGACAGGGATTAGGCTACGAGCAGTACTTC. Translated, it gives CASSLDRQGLGYEQYF. Filled out from reference TRBV11-2 and TRBJ2-7, the complete variable domain reads EAGVAQSPRYKIIEKRQSVAFWCNPISGHATLYWYQQILGQGPKLLIQFQNNGVVDDSQLPKDRFSAERLKGVDSTLKIQPAKLEDSAVYLCASSLDRQGLGYEQYFGPGTRLTVT.

The chain carries TRBV11-2 and TRBJ2-1, with 8 bases identical to TRBD1. The CDR3 contains 17 residues. J was trimmed by 8 bases and V by 2 bases; bases with no gene match: 14. The germline CDR1 and CDR2 sequences are SGHAT and FQNNGV. The CDR3 DNA reads as TGTGCCAGCAGCTTACTACCGACAGGGGTCCAAGGGGATGAGCAGTTCTTC. It translates to CASSLLPTGVQGDEQFF.

This chain links TRBV4-1 with TRBJ2-7, with 9 bases aligning to TRBD1. The trim removed 2 bases at V and 5 bases at J, leaving 7 bases unmatched. This CDR3 has 15 amino acids. Germline loops: CDR1 MGHRA, CDR2 YSYEKL. The CDR3 loop is CASSQPGTGLHEQYF. The DNA for the CDR3 is TGCGCCAGCAGCCAACCCGGGACAGGGCTCCACGAGCAGTACTTC.

The chain has TRBV5-1 and TRBJ2-7; D is ambiguous. The germline V gene has CDR1 SGHRS and CDR2 YFSETQ. The CDR3 has 15 amino acids. V was clipped by 0 bases and J by 2 bases, with 12 bases between them. CDR3 DNA: TGCGCCAGCAGCTTGGCCAGAGCAGGACCCTACGAGCAGTACTTC. Amino acid sequence: CASSLARAGPYEQYF.

The chain uses TRBV19 and TRBJ2-5; the match to TRBD2 covers 9 bases. J was trimmed by 4 bases and V by 1 base; bases with no gene match: 4. CDR3 length: 15 residues. Germline CDR1 is LNHDA and CDR2 is SQIVND (reference sequence). This CDR3 is CASSIVGGRGETQYF. As DNA, the CDR3 is TGTGCCAGTAGTATAGTAGGCGGGAGGGGAGAGACCCAGTACTTC.

CDR3 nucleotides: TGTGCCAGCAGCCAAGGCTGGGAAGGGGTGGCTTTCTTT. It is translated as CASSQGWEGVAFF. The rearrangement joins TRBV25-1 to TRBJ1-1; possibly TRBD1 for D (5 bases). Trimming pared 6 bases from V and 11 bases from J, leaving 19 bases between. CDR3 length equals 13 residues. Germline V CDR1 and CDR2: MGHDK, SYGVNS.

The chain uses TRBV10-3 and TRBJ2-1; 7 nucleotides align to TRBD1. Germline V lookup: CDR1 ENHRY, CDR2 SYGVKD. The CDR3 runs 15 residues. V shed 7 bases, J shed 5 bases, and the junction held 11 bases outside the gene matches. The CDR3, as DNA: TGTGCCATCAAAAATCTAGGGGGCGCGGACAATGAGCAGTTCTTC. Residues: CAIKNLGGADNEQFF.

This clone was seen only a few times. The V gene is TRBV6-5, the J gene TRBJ1-5; D is unresolved. Trimming cost V 6 bases and J 0 bases, with 9 bases left between them. This CDR3 has 14 amino acids. Germline values: CDR1 MNHEY, CDR2 SVGAGI. In DNA, the CDR3 is TGTGCCAGCAGGAGTCAGTATAGCAATCAGCCCCAGCATTTT. This translates into CASRSQYSNQPQHF.

V usage is TRBV6-2 or TRBV6-3 and J usage is TRBJ2-1; 14 bases match TRBD2. The trim removed 0 bases at V and 4 bases at J, leaving 2 bases unmatched. Germline assignment: CDR1 MNHEY and CDR2 SVGEGT. The CDR3 runs 17 residues. CDR3 DNA sequence: TGTGCCAGCAGTTACTCGGGACTAGCGGGAGTTTACAATGAGCAGTTCTTC. It codes for CASSYSGLAGVYNEQFF.

The chain joins TRBV5-8 to TRBJ1-2; 8 bases fit TRBD1. The junction had 12 bases not matched to a gene; V was cut back by 0 bases and J by 2 bases. The CDR3 length is 18 residues. Germline-derived CDR1 and CDR2 are SGHTS and YDEGEE. The CDR3 loop is CASSLDRGARDRNYGYTF. For the CDR3, the DNA is TGTGCCAGCAGCTTGGATAGAGGGGCAAGGGACAGGAACTATGGCTACACCTTC.

CDR3 DNA sequence: TGTGCCAGCTCCAAAGGCAGAGACGAGCAGTACGTC. This codes for CASSKGRDEQYV. V is TRBV18 and J is TRBJ2-7; D gene ambiguous. V gave up 6 bases and J gave up 5 bases, with 11 bases separating them. CDR1 and CDR2 (germline): KGHSH, LQKENI. The CDR3 spans 12 residues.

This chain uses TRBV9 with TRBJ2-2; 8 positions agree with TRBD1. The CDR3 contains 14 residues. Trimming removed 1 base from V and 7 bases from J; junction bases left unmatched: 3. Germline V gene sequence: CDR1 SGDLS, CDR2 YYNGEE. Here the CDR3 reads CASSVTGGSGELFF. The DNA of the CDR3 is TGTGCCAGCAGCGTAACAGGGGGGAGCGGGGAGCTGTTTTTT.

The chain carries TRBV7-9 and TRBJ1-4; no clear D. Germline values: CDR1 SEHNR, CDR2 FQNEAQ (reference sequence). This CDR3 contains 13 residues. The V end was cut by 5 bases, the J end by 8 bases, with 12 bases between. DNA for the CDR3: TGTGCCAGCAGCGCCGCATGGGGAGAAAAACTGTTTTTT. Encoded protein: CASSAAWGEKLFF.

J is TRBJ2-7 and V is TRBV29-1; D gene ambiguous. V lost 4 bases, J lost 5 bases, and 15 bases lay in between. The CDR3 has 13 amino acids. Germline V CDR1 and CDR2: SQVTM, ANQGSEA. CDR3 residues: CSVAEMAYDEQYF. The CDR3 DNA sequence: TGCAGCGTTGCCGAGATGGCTTACGACGAGCAGTACTTC.

V usage is TRBV5-1 and J usage is TRBJ1-1; the D gene is possibly TRBD1 (6 bases). Trimming took off 2 bases at V and 5 bases at J, with 10 bases between the two ends. CDR3 length: 13 residues. The germline gives CDR1 SGHRS, CDR2 YFSETQ. The CDR3 is CASSLQGKTEAFF. The CDR3 DNA is TGCGCCAGCAGCTTACAGGGAAAGACTGAAGCTTTCTTT.

This sequence joins TRBV28 and TRBJ2-6; TRBD1 matches 9 bases. The CDR3 sequence is 15 residues long. J lost 3 bases, V lost 5 bases, and 2 bases had no gene match. Germline V gene data show CDR1 as MDHEN and CDR2 as SYDVKM. The DNA of the CDR3 is TGTGCCAGCAGTACAGGGGGCGGTGGGGCCAACGTCCTGACTTTC. Translated: CASSTGGGGANVLTF.

The chain employs TRBV12-5 and TRBJ2-2; D is possibly TRBD1 or TRBD2 (6 bases each). Germline CDR1 reads LGHNT; CDR2 reads FRNRAP. Trimming left V 1 base short and J 5 bases short, with 14 bases between. This CDR3 region has 16 residues. CDR3 in DNA: TGTGCTAGTGGTTTGGACAGGTGGGGGGCGACCGGGGAGCTGTTTTTT. Translating it yields CASGLDRWGATGELFF.

The V and J genes are TRBV24-1 and TRBJ2-2; 11 bases align to TRBD1. CDR3 length: 16 amino acids. CDR1 is KGHDR, CDR2 SFDVKD, per germline. With 2 bases clipped from V and 4 bases from J, the junction kept 2 bases outside the gene matches. CDR3 DNA sequence: TGTGCCACCAGTGATTATGGACAGGGGGCCACCGGGGAGCTGTTTTTT. Amino acids: CATSDYGQGATGELFF.

The chain employs TRBV2 and TRBJ2-3; TRBD2 matches at 8 bases. Trimming took 7 bases from V and 1 from J; bases not matched to a gene: 4. CDR3 length equals 14 residues. CDR1 SNHLY and CDR2 FYNNEI come from the germline V gene. CDR3: CASIAREGTDTQYF. The CDR3 bases are TGTGCCAGCATTGCGCGGGAGGGCACAGATACGCAGTATTTT.

This chain joins TRBV2 and TRBJ2-3, with 9 bases matching TRBD2. This CDR3 is 13 amino acids long. The V and J ends lost 11 bases and 6 bases, in that order; junction bases with no gene match: 9. In germline, CDR1 is SNHLY, CDR2 FYNNEI. The CDR3 DNA reads as TGTGCCGGTAGCGGGGGCCAGCGGGATACGCAGTATTTT. This sequence encodes CAGSGGQRDTQYF. Using reference TRBV2 and TRBJ2-3 for the parts outside the CDR3, the full variable domain is EPEVTQTPSHQVTQMGQEVILRCVPISNHLYFYWYRQILGQKVEFLVSFYNNEISEKSEIFDDQFSVERPDGSNFTLKIRSTKLEDSAMYFCAGSGGQRDTQYFGPGTRLTVL.

The V gene is TRBV19, the J gene TRBJ1-4, with D possibly matching TRBD1 (5 bases). Germline V gene sequence: CDR1 LNHDA, CDR2 SQIVND (reference sequence). The CDR3 consists of 14 residues. The germline V and J ends were trimmed by 3 bases and 8 bases, with 13 bases remaining between them. The CDR3: CASSIRDRKEKLFF. The DNA for the CDR3 is TGTGCCAGTAGTATCCGGGACCGAAAGGAAAAACTGTTTTTT.

This sequence joins TRBV2 and TRBJ2-7, with TRBD2 as a possible D gene (6 bases). Looked up from germline, CDR1 is SNHLY and CDR2 is FYNNEI. CDR3 length equals 18 residues. V was trimmed by 4 bases and J by 2 bases, leaving 24 bases between them. The CDR3 DNA is TGTGCCAGCAGTGGAGTAGCTGGAGGGCAGGGATCCGCCTACGAGCAGTACGTC. This gives the protein CASSGVAGGQGSAYEQYV.

DNA of the CDR3: TGTGCCAGCAGACCCGGACAGGGCGGTCAGCCCCAGCATTTT. Translation: CASRPGQGGQPQHF. The J gene is TRBJ1-5, the V gene TRBV6-6; TRBD1 matches 8 bases. The CDR3 contains 14 residues. In germline, CDR1 is MNHNY, CDR2 SVGAGI (reference sequence). Trimming cost V 6 bases and J 6 bases; bases outside gene matches: 7.

The rearrangement uses TRBV18 and TRBJ1-4; TRBD1 might be the D (5 bases). V gave up 3 bases and J gave up 5 bases, with 13 bases separating them. The germline V gene has CDR1 KGHSH and CDR2 LQKENI. This CDR3 has 15 residues. CDR3 residues: CASSPLGGGNEKLFF. The CDR3 region has the DNA TGTGCCAGCTCACCCCTCGGGGGAGGGAATGAAAAACTGTTTTTT.

This chain connects TRBV18 to TRBJ1-5; the D is unclear. The CDR3 contains 15 residues. CDR1 and CDR2 from the germline V gene are KGHSH and LQKENI. Trimming cost V 3 bases and J 0 bases, with 9 bases left between them. The CDR3, as DNA: TGTGCCAGCTCACCGGAGGCTTATAGCAATCAGCCCCAGCATTTT. Translated: CASSPEAYSNQPQHF.

The chain joins TRBV4-1 to TRBJ1-1, with 7 positions matching TRBD1. CDR1 is MGHRA, CDR2 YSYEKL, per germline. The CDR3 length is 14 residues. V was clipped by 3 bases and J by 6 bases; unmatched bases: 7. CDR3 in DNA: TGCGCCAGCAGCCACAGGGACAGAATTTCTGAAGCTTTCTTT. Protein product: CASSHRDRISEAFF.